These 17 T cell receptor beta chains originate from one sample sequenced in a study of human T cells and chemical hapten exposure. Time point specified: pre-sensitization, week 0. Sample treatment: therapeutic diphenylcyclopropenone sensitization with weekly scalp DPC. TCRdb re-derived calls from the RACE reads in MiXCR, one entry per CDR3 protein. The sample shows 95,000 to 150,000 distinct CDR3 sequences, 13% of them seen only once. The sample here was whole blood, taken in connection with sensitization to the hapten diphenylcyclopropenone (DPC). These receptors were taken from a woman aged 18-29 years with alopecia areata. Some clones in this sample may be carry-over from other donors' samples.

This chain connects TRBV5-1 to TRBJ1-2, with D hard to call. Germline V lookup: CDR1 SGHRS, CDR2 YFSETQ. V was cut by 4 bases and J by 5 bases, with 18 bases left in between. This CDR3 region has 15 residues. CDR3 in amino acids: CASSPWTYAAYGYTF. DNA of the CDR3: TGCGCCAGCAGCCCGTGGACCTACGCGGCATATGGCTACACCTTC.

The CDR3 loop is CASSPVRGGNTGELFF. For the CDR3, the DNA is TGCGCCAGCAGCCCGGTTCGAGGGGGTAATACCGGGGAGCTGTTTTTT. This chain connects TRBV4-3 to TRBJ2-2; D is possibly TRBD1 (6 bases). This CDR3 contains 16 residues. In germline, CDR1 is LGHNA, CDR2 YSLEER. Deletions cut 4 bases from V and 5 bases from J, with 17 bases between.

Many counts were recorded for this clonotype. The V gene is TRBV11-2, the J gene TRBJ2-2; D gene ambiguous. This CDR3 region has 13 residues. Germline loops: CDR1 SGHAT, CDR2 FQNNGV. V shed 5 bases and J shed 6 bases, with 10 bases lying between them. The CDR3 protein is CASSLQSAGELFF. Here the CDR3 DNA reads TGTGCCAGCAGCCTGCAGTCTGCCGGGGAGCTGTTTTTT.

This clonotype was observed a handful of times. The chain employs TRBV7-2 and TRBJ1-1; 12 bases align to TRBD1. Germline values: CDR1 SGHTA, CDR2 FQGNSA. With V trimmed by 0 bases and J by 12 bases, 8 bases remained unmatched. This CDR3 is built from 15 residues. The CDR3 nucleotides read TGTGCCAGCAGCTTAGCGCTAGGGGACAGGGGGCTGACTTTCTTT. Protein product: CASSLALGDRGLTFF.

This clonotype was seen a handful of times. The chain links TRBV18 to TRBJ1-1; D might be TRBD1 (6 bases). The ends were cut back, 3 bases at V and 0 bases at J, with 11 bases in the middle. The CDR3 is made up of 15 amino acids. CDR1 and CDR2 (germline): KGHSH, LQKENI. CDR3 DNA sequence: TGTGCCAGCTCACCCCTGGGACACATGAACACTGAAGCTTTCTTT. It specifies CASSPLGHMNTEAFF.

This clonotype was picked up a small number of times. The rearrangement links TRBV30 to TRBJ2-2; 10 bases agree with TRBD1. J lost 5 bases, V lost 0 bases, and 9 bases had no gene match. Germline CDR1 is GTSNPN and CDR2 is SVGIG (reference sequence). This CDR3 comprises 17 residues. The CDR3 DNA reads TGTGCCTGGAGTGTACTGGGGACAGGGGTTAAAACCGGGGAGCTGTTTTTT. The encoded protein is CAWSVLGTGVKTGELFF.

The chain links TRBV3-1 to TRBJ1-4; D is possibly TRBD1 (6 bases). The CDR3 spans 15 residues. Germline assignment: CDR1 LGHDT and CDR2 YNNKEL (reference sequence). The V and J ends lost 0 bases and 3 bases respectively, with 8 bases between them. The CDR3 reads CASSQDRGANEKLFF. The CDR3 bases are TGTGCCAGCAGCCAAGATAGGGGGGCTAATGAAAAACTGTTTTTT.

The sample holds many counts of this clonotype. The rearrangement uses TRBV11-2 and TRBJ2-7; D is unclear. The V end was cut by 0 bases, the J end by 3 bases, with 12 bases between. The CDR3 has 15 amino acids. Germline lookup yields CDR1 SGHAT and CDR2 FQNNGV. CDR3 DNA: TGTGCCAGCAGCTTAGAACGTACCAAGGGCTACGAGCAGTACTTC. This gives the protein CASSLERTKGYEQYF. The full variable domain, completed using reference TRBV11-2 and TRBJ2-7, is EAGVAQSPRYKIIEKRQSVAFWCNPISGHATLYWYQQILGQGPKLLIQFQNNGVVDDSQLPKDRFSAERLKGVDSTLKIQPAKLEDSAVYLCASSLERTKGYEQYFGPGTRLTVT.

The V call is TRBV7-9, the J call TRBJ2-1, with 10 nucleotides matching TRBD2. Germline CDR1 is SEHNR and CDR2 is FQNEAQ (reference sequence). The CDR3 has 16 residues. With 5 bases clipped from V and 1 base from J, the junction kept 5 bases outside the gene matches. The DNA for the CDR3 is TGTGCCAGCAGCCAACGGACTAGCGGATCCTACAATGAGCAGTTCTTC. This gives the protein CASSQRTSGSYNEQFF. Combining the CDR3 with reference TRBV7-9 and TRBJ2-1 gives the whole variable domain DTGVSQNPRHKITKRGQNVTFRCDPISEHNRLYWYRQTLGQGPEFLTYFQNEAQLEKSRLLSDRFSAERPKGSFSTLEIQRTEQGDSAMYLCASSQRTSGSYNEQFFGPGTRLTVL.

The sample holds many counts of this clonotype. The chain joins TRBV5-6 to TRBJ2-5; D ambiguous. V was cut by 2 bases and J by 5 bases, with 7 bases left in between. The CDR3 length is 12 residues. The germline V gene has CDR1 SGHDT and CDR2 YYEEEE. The CDR3 region is CASSLRVETQYF. CDR3 nucleotide sequence: TGTGCCAGCAGCTTAAGGGTTGAGACCCAGTACTTC.

This clonotype was counted between two and nine times. J is TRBJ2-3 and V is TRBV28; D is uncertain. The germline V gene has CDR1 MDHEN and CDR2 SYDVKM. Trimming cost V 8 bases and J 7 bases, with 13 bases left between them. The length of the CDR3 is 12 residues. The CDR3 loop is CASQAPGYTQYF. The CDR3 DNA reads as TGTGCCAGCCAAGCCCCAGGATATACGCAGTATTTT.

This clonotype has a handful of counts. CDR3 sequence: CASSGPGNTGELFF. Written as DNA, the CDR3 is TGTGCCAGCAGTGGGCCAGGGAATACCGGGGAGCTGTTTTTT. V is TRBV2 and J is TRBJ2-2; a possible D gene is TRBD1 (5 bases). This CDR3 comprises 14 residues. Germline V gives CDR1 SNHLY, CDR2 FYNNEI. Trimming pared 4 bases from V and 5 bases from J, leaving 11 bases between.

This clonotype has ten or more counts. The V and J genes are TRBV30 and TRBJ2-7; D gene ambiguous. V lost 3 bases and J lost 0, with 12 bases in between. The CDR3 is 14 residues long. Germline values: CDR1 GTSNPN, CDR2 SVGIG (reference sequence). CDR3 DNA sequence: TGTGCCTGGAGAGGGCCTCTCGTCTCCTACGAGCAGTACTTC. Encoded protein: CAWRGPLVSYEQYF.

The rearrangement links TRBV30 to TRBJ1-1, with 9 bases lining up with TRBD1. Germline V gene lookup returns CDR1 GTSNPN and CDR2 SVGIG (reference sequence). The CDR3 contains 15 residues. With V trimmed by 3 bases and J by 2 bases, 7 bases remained unmatched. CDR3 coding DNA: TGTGCCTGGAGGCGGAACAGGGGGCGAAACACTGAAGCTTTCTTT. Translation gives CAWRRNRGRNTEAFF.

This clonotype was counted once. The CDR3 does not end in the conserved phenylalanine or tryptophan, so this is likely a read error. The rearrangement joins TRBV6-2 or TRBV6-3 to TRBJ2-2; TRBD1 matches at 9 bases. J lost 6 bases, V lost 9 bases, and 8 bases had no gene match. The CDR3 spans 14 residues. Looked up from germline, CDR1 is MNHEY and CDR2 is SVGEGT. CDR3 sequence (DNA): TGTGCCAGTATGACAGGGGGTAGCGCCGGGGAGCTGTTTCTT. Translated, it gives CASMTGGSAGELFL.

The V and J genes are TRBV20-1 and TRBJ2-2, with TRBD1 matching over 7 bases. This CDR3 comprises 18 residues. J was trimmed by 4 bases and V by 0 bases; bases with no gene match: 14. Germline-derived CDR1 and CDR2 are DFQATT and SNEGSKA (reference sequence). The CDR3, as DNA: TGCAGTGCTAGAGACGTGACAGGGTGGGGACCGGGCACCGGGGAGCTGTTTTTT. It codes for CSARDVTGWGPGTGELFF.

This clonotype was counted between two and nine times. The chain recombines TRBV24-1 with TRBJ1-5, with D maybe TRBD1 (5 bases). V lost 7 bases to trimming and J lost 6 bases, with 12 bases between them. Germline assignment: CDR1 KGHDR and CDR2 SFDVKD. The CDR3 length is 13 residues. This CDR3 reads CATRRGAGQPQHF. CDR3 bases: TGTGCCACCAGACGGGGCGCCGGTCAGCCCCAGCATTTT.